These T cell receptor beta chains were read from a single sample in a study of technical replicates of blood from several donors. The method was immunoSEQ multiplex PCR; TCRdb's version includes in-frame clones alone and lacks a portion of them. The data hold roughly 14,000 clones, with about 83% observed a single time. The sample taken for sequencing was PBMCs. Source of these receptors: a human donor in good health. Each CDR3 is given with its conserved first and last residue. The order of the fields is D gene, clone size, J gene, V gene, CDR3 protein, CDR3 DNA. The D gene is left open where the match is weak. Expanded clones are given a class, and other clones once, few, many or no size at all.

d_gene: NA; abundance: NA; j_gene: TRBJ2-3; v_gene: TRBV6-1; CDR3aa: CASTNIPGDTQYF; CDR3nt: TGTGCCAGCACTAATATCCCCGGAGATACGCAGTATTTT
d_gene: TRBD2; abundance: once; j_gene: TRBJ2-1; v_gene: TRBV10-3; CDR3aa: CAIGLAFDNEQFF; CDR3nt: TGTGCCATCGGACTAGCATTCGACAATGAGCAGTTCTTC
d_gene: NA; abundance: NA; j_gene: TRBJ1-2; v_gene: TRBV20-1; CDR3aa: CSAGWAYGYTF; CDR3nt: TGCAGTGCCGGATGGGCCTATGGCTACACCTTC
d_gene: TRBD1; abundance: NA; j_gene: TRBJ2-1; v_gene: TRBV12-5; CDR3aa: CASGSPGTGYNEQFF; CDR3nt: TGTGCTAGTGGTTCCCCCGGGACAGGGTACAATGAGCAGTTCTTC
d_gene: NA; abundance: NA; j_gene: TRBJ2-7; v_gene: TRBV28; CDR3aa: CASGRRGGEQYF; CDR3nt: TGTGCCAGCGGGAGGAGGGGCGGAGAGCAGTACTTC
d_gene: NA; abundance: NA; j_gene: TRBJ2-7; v_gene: TRBV11-2; CDR3aa: CASTSFSGEQYF; CDR3nt: TGTGCCAGCACTTCGTTCTCCGGCGAGCAGTACTTC
d_gene: NA; abundance: NA; j_gene: TRBJ2-7; v_gene: TRBV19; CDR3aa: CASSAREKVYEQYF; CDR3nt: TGTGCCAGTAGTGCCAGGGAAAAGGTCTACGAGCAGTACTTC
d_gene: TRBD2; abundance: once; j_gene: TRBJ2-7; v_gene: TRBV28; CDR3aa: CASREGLAVSYEQYF; CDR3nt: TGTGCCAGCAGGGAAGGACTAGCGGTATCCTACGAGCAGTACTTC
d_gene: NA; abundance: NA; j_gene: TRBJ1-1; v_gene: TRBV19; CDR3aa: CASSSTAEAFF; CDR3nt: TGTGCCAGTAGTTCGACAGCTGAAGCTTTCTTT
d_gene: NA; abundance: NA; j_gene: TRBJ2-7; v_gene: TRBV29-1; CDR3aa: CSAGRGQGLEQYF; CDR3nt: TGCAGCGCTGGGCGGGGGCAGGGACTGGAGCAGTACTTC
d_gene: NA; abundance: NA; j_gene: TRBJ2-7; v_gene: TRBV5-1; CDR3aa: CASSGGSTHEQYF; CDR3nt: TGCGCCAGCAGCGGGGGGTCCACCCACGAGCAGTACTTC
d_gene: NA; abundance: few; j_gene: TRBJ1-1; v_gene: TRBV18; CDR3aa: CASSSDTNTEAFF; CDR3nt: TGTGCCAGCTCATCAGACACGAACACTGAAGCTTTCTTT
d_gene: NA; abundance: NA; j_gene: TRBJ1-3; v_gene: TRBV5-1; CDR3aa: CASSLGPRGTGNTIYF; CDR3nt: TGCGCCAGCAGCTTGGGGCCTAGGGGCACTGGAAACACCATATATTTT
d_gene: NA; abundance: few; j_gene: TRBJ1-1; v_gene: TRBV2; CDR3aa: CASSQEGMNTEAFF; CDR3nt: TGTGCCAGCAGTCAGGAGGGGATGAACACTGAAGCTTTCTTT
d_gene: NA; abundance: NA; j_gene: TRBJ1-5; v_gene: TRBV27; CDR3aa: CASSLRGDSNQPQHF; CDR3nt: TGTGCCAGCAGTCTCCGAGGAGACAGCAATCAGCCCCAGCATTTT
d_gene: TRBD1; abundance: NA; j_gene: TRBJ1-4; v_gene: TRBV6-5; CDR3aa: CASSYRPGQGEKLFF; CDR3nt: TGTGCCAGCAGTTACCGCCCGGGACAGGGCGAAAAACTGTTTTTT
d_gene: TRBD1; abundance: NA; j_gene: TRBJ2-7; v_gene: TRBV6-1; CDR3aa: CATATGTGGSYEQYF; CDR3nt: TGTGCCACCGCGACCGGGACAGGGGGCTCCTACGAGCAGTACTTC
d_gene: NA; abundance: NA; j_gene: TRBJ1-2; v_gene: TRBV28; CDR3aa: CASSQDTIYGYTF; CDR3nt: TGTGCCAGCAGTCAGGACACGATCTATGGCTACACCTTC
d_gene: NA; abundance: NA; j_gene: TRBJ2-6; v_gene: TRBV27; CDR3aa: CASSFLGAHSGANVLTF; CDR3nt: TGTGCCAGCAGTTTTCTGGGGGCCCACTCTGGGGCCAACGTCCTGACTTTC
d_gene: TRBD2; abundance: NA; j_gene: TRBJ2-1; v_gene: TRBV7-6; CDR3aa: CASSTDLAEYNEQFF; CDR3nt: TGTGCCAGCAGCACGGATCTAGCGGAATACAATGAGCAGTTCTTC
d_gene: TRBD2; abundance: NA; j_gene: TRBJ2-1; v_gene: TRBV7-9; CDR3aa: CASSSPVAGLNNEQFF; CDR3nt: TGTGCCAGCAGCTCCCCCGTGGCGGGACTAAACAATGAGCAGTTCTTC
d_gene: NA; abundance: NA; j_gene: TRBJ2-3; v_gene: TRBV27; CDR3aa: CASSFAGRPDTQYF; CDR3nt: TGTGCCAGCAGTTTCGCAGGGAGGCCAGATACGCAGTATTTT
d_gene: TRBD2; abundance: NA; j_gene: TRBJ2-7; v_gene: TRBV7-8; CDR3aa: CASSFLAGATYEQYF; CDR3nt: TGTGCCAGCAGCTTCCTAGCGGGGGCCACCTACGAGCAGTACTTC
d_gene: TRBD1; abundance: NA; j_gene: TRBJ2-2; v_gene: TRBV10-1; CDR3aa: CASRETGGLDTGELFF; CDR3nt: TGCGCCAGCAGAGAAACAGGGGGTTTGGACACCGGGGAGCTGTTTTTT
d_gene: TRBD2; abundance: NA; j_gene: TRBJ2-6; v_gene: TRBV7-3; CDR3aa: CASSPGGHSGANVLTF; CDR3nt: TGTGCCAGCAGCCCGGGAGGCCACTCTGGGGCCAACGTCCTGACTTTC
d_gene: NA; abundance: NA; j_gene: TRBJ2-1; v_gene: TRBV6-5; CDR3aa: CASSFSARVTYNEQFF; CDR3nt: TGTGCCAGCAGTTTCAGTGCCAGGGTGACGTACAATGAGCAGTTCTTC
d_gene: NA; abundance: once; j_gene: TRBJ2-3; v_gene: TRBV5-8; CDR3aa: CASSLAGSLTDTQYF; CDR3nt: TGTGCCAGCAGCTTGGCCGGGAGTTTGACAGATACGCAGTATTTT
d_gene: NA; abundance: NA; j_gene: TRBJ2-1; v_gene: TRBV27; CDR3aa: CASSPNTGTYNEQFF; CDR3nt: TGTGCCAGCAGTCCGAACACCGGGACTTACAATGAGCAGTTCTTC
d_gene: TRBD2; abundance: NA; j_gene: TRBJ2-1; v_gene: TRBV5-1; CDR3aa: CASSASSGSYNEQFF; CDR3nt: TGCGCCAGCAGCGCCTCTAGCGGGAGTTACAATGAGCAGTTCTTC
d_gene: TRBD1; abundance: NA; j_gene: TRBJ1-2; v_gene: TRBV5-5; CDR3aa: CASSPGTGSNYGYTF; CDR3nt: TGTGCCAGCAGCCCCGGGACAGGAAGTAACTATGGCTACACCTTC
d_gene: TRBD1; abundance: NA; j_gene: TRBJ1-2; v_gene: TRBV7-8; CDR3aa: CASSRGQGGYGYTF; CDR3nt: TGTGCCAGCAGCCGAGGACAGGGCGGCTATGGCTACACCTTC
d_gene: TRBD2; abundance: few; j_gene: TRBJ2-3; v_gene: TRBV2; CDR3aa: CARKAGVAADTQYF; CDR3nt: TGTGCCCGAAAAGCGGGAGTTGCAGCAGATACGCAGTATTTT
d_gene: NA; abundance: NA; j_gene: TRBJ1-1; v_gene: TRBV7-8; CDR3aa: CASSRGYANTEAFF; CDR3nt: TGTGCCAGCAGCAGGGGGTACGCGAACACTGAAGCTTTCTTT
d_gene: TRBD2; abundance: NA; j_gene: TRBJ2-1; v_gene: TRBV9; CDR3aa: CASSVGLASNNEQFF; CDR3nt: TGTGCCAGCAGCGTAGGACTAGCTTCAAACAATGAGCAGTTCTTC
d_gene: NA; abundance: NA; j_gene: TRBJ2-2; v_gene: TRBV28; CDR3aa: CASRSGQNTGELFF; CDR3nt: TGTGCCAGCAGGTCGGGACAAAACACCGGGGAGCTGTTTTTT
d_gene: NA; abundance: NA; j_gene: TRBJ2-7; v_gene: TRBV19; CDR3aa: CASSIHRDQQYF; CDR3nt: TGTGCCAGTAGTATCCACAGGGACCAGCAGTACTTC
d_gene: NA; abundance: NA; j_gene: TRBJ1-5; v_gene: TRBV5-1; CDR3aa: CASSLWGDGNQPQHF; CDR3nt: TGCGCCAGCAGCTTGTGGGGAGATGGCAATCAGCCCCAGCATTTT
d_gene: NA; abundance: NA; j_gene: TRBJ1-2; v_gene: TRBV10-3; CDR3aa: CAISESRGRLGANYGYTF; CDR3nt: TGTGCCATCAGTGAGTCACGGGGAAGACTGGGAGCTAACTATGGCTACACCTTC
d_gene: TRBD2; abundance: NA; j_gene: TRBJ2-3; v_gene: TRBV5-1; CDR3aa: CASSRGGGGATSTDTQYF; CDR3nt: TGCGCCAGCAGCCGGGGGGGCGGAGGAGCGACTAGCACAGATACGCAGTATTTT
d_gene: NA; abundance: NA; j_gene: TRBJ2-7; v_gene: TRBV28; CDR3aa: CASSSWDSPSYYEQYF; CDR3nt: TGTGCCAGCAGTTCGTGGGACTCACCCTCCTACTACGAGCAGTACTTC
d_gene: NA; abundance: NA; j_gene: TRBJ2-5; v_gene: TRBV20-1; CDR3aa: CSAEKETQYF; CDR3nt: TGCAGTGCAGAGAAAGAGACCCAGTACTTC
d_gene: TRBD2; abundance: NA; j_gene: TRBJ2-5; v_gene: TRBV18; CDR3aa: CASSPPSGIETQYF; CDR3nt: TGTGCCAGCTCACCTCCCAGCGGGATCGAGACCCAGTACTTC
d_gene: TRBD2; abundance: NA; j_gene: TRBJ2-1; v_gene: TRBV5-1; CDR3aa: CASSLDVSGSPLLFF; CDR3nt: TGCGCCAGCAGCTTGGACGTTAGCGGGAGCCCGTTGCTGTTCTTC
d_gene: TRBD1; abundance: once; j_gene: TRBJ1-1; v_gene: TRBV6-6; CDR3aa: CASSYTGTGGTEAFF; CDR3nt: TGTGCCAGCAGTTACACGGGGACAGGAGGGACTGAAGCTTTCTTT
d_gene: NA; abundance: NA; j_gene: TRBJ2-7; v_gene: TRBV19; CDR3aa: CASSMSGESYEQYF; CDR3nt: TGTGCCAGTAGTATGTCGGGGGAATCCTACGAGCAGTACTTC
d_gene: NA; abundance: NA; j_gene: TRBJ1-4; v_gene: TRBV30; CDR3aa: CAWSVLREKLFF; CDR3nt: TGTGCCTGGAGTGTACTACGGGAAAAACTGTTTTTT
d_gene: NA; abundance: NA; j_gene: TRBJ2-6; v_gene: TRBV2; CDR3aa: CASSGQTSGANVLTF; CDR3nt: TGTGCCAGTAGCGGTCAGACCTCTGGGGCCAACGTCCTGACTTTC
d_gene: TRBD2; abundance: NA; j_gene: TRBJ2-5; v_gene: TRBV6-5; CDR3aa: CASSPTGGGRETQYF; CDR3nt: TGTGCCAGCAGCCCAACTGGGGGGGGGAGGGAGACCCAGTACTTC
d_gene: NA; abundance: NA; j_gene: TRBJ2-3; v_gene: TRBV19; CDR3aa: CASSIGDDTDTQYF; CDR3nt: TGTGCCAGTAGTATAGGAGATGACACAGATACGCAGTATTTT
d_gene: TRBD2; abundance: NA; j_gene: TRBJ2-1; v_gene: TRBV30; CDR3aa: CAWSLRLAGSYNEQFF; CDR3nt: TGTGCCTGGAGTTTGAGACTAGCGGGTAGCTACAATGAGCAGTTCTTC
d_gene: TRBD2; abundance: NA; j_gene: TRBJ2-5; v_gene: TRBV27; CDR3aa: CASSPTTSGKETQYF; CDR3nt: TGTGCCAGCAGTCCTACGACTAGCGGGAAAGAGACCCAGTACTTC
d_gene: TRBD1; abundance: NA; j_gene: TRBJ1-5; v_gene: TRBV4-2; CDR3aa: CASSPGQSNQPQHF; CDR3nt: TGTGCCAGCAGCCCGGGACAGAGCAATCAGCCCCAGCATTTT
d_gene: NA; abundance: NA; j_gene: TRBJ2-7; v_gene: TRBV28; CDR3aa: CASPPTGTPHSYEQYF; CDR3nt: TGTGCCAGCCCCCCAACCGGGACACCCCATTCCTACGAGCAGTACTTC
d_gene: TRBD2; abundance: NA; j_gene: TRBJ2-3; v_gene: TRBV5-1; CDR3aa: CASSPTSGPGTTQYF; CDR3nt: TGCGCCAGCAGCCCCACTAGCGGGCCGGGCACTACGCAGTATTTT
d_gene: NA; abundance: NA; j_gene: TRBJ2-2; v_gene: TRBV30; CDR3aa: CAWSSPPNTGELFF; CDR3nt: TGTGCCTGGAGCTCTCCCCCGAACACCGGGGAGCTGTTTTTT
d_gene: NA; abundance: NA; j_gene: TRBJ2-3; v_gene: TRBV5-1; CDR3aa: CASSLLGQGRRDTQYF; CDR3nt: TGCGCCAGCAGCTTGTTGGGGCAGGGAAGACGAGATACGCAGTATTTT
d_gene: TRBD1; abundance: once; j_gene: TRBJ1-1; v_gene: TRBV7-2; CDR3aa: CASSLAGGGWSEAFF; CDR3nt: TGTGCCAGCAGCTTAGCAGGGGGCGGGTGGTCTGAAGCTTTCTTT